This TCR beta chain was sequenced for a study of blood T cells in healthy people across ages. The study, taken as a whole, reports: No one knew whether donors had CMV, which possibly confounded expanded clonotype changes. Per million T cells, TCR beta diversity dropped roughly linearly as age increased.

A J-beta primer mix and a sample-barcoded 5' primer were used in a second PCR of roughly 7 to 12 cycles. TCRdb re-analysed the 5' RACE reads in MiXCR, keeping a single row per CDR3 protein. The table lists roughly 1.4 million distinct CDR3 sequences, approximately 59% of them singletons. The length of the CDR3 is 13 residues. The ends were cut back, 0 bases at V and 4 bases at J, with 4 bases in the middle. Germline-derived CDR1 and CDR2 are DFQATT and SNEGSKA (reference sequence). This clonotype was seen a few times. Its antigen is not known. Total RNA, at least 6 micrograms per sample, was extracted from PBMCs.

J is TRBJ1-6 and V is TRBV20-1; D remains ambiguous. The receptor was derived from a man younger than 30 in good health. The sample comprised blood. The CDR3 region is CSAREDYNSPLHF. CDR3 nucleotide sequence: TGCAGTGCTAGAGAGGATTATAATTCACCCCTCCACTTT.